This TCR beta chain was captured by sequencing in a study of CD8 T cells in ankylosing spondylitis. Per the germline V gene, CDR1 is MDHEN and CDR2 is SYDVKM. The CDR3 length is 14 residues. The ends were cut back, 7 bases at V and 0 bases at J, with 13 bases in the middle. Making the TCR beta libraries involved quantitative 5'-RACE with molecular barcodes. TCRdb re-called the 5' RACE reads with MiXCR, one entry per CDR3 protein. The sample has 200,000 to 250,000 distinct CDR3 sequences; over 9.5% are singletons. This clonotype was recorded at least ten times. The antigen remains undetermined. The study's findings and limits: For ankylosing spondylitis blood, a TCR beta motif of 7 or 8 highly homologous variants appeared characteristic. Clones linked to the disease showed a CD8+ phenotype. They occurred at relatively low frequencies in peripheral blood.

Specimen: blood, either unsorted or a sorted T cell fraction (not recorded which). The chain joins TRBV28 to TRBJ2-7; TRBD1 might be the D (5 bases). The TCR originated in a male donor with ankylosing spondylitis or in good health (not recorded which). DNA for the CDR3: TGTGCCAGCATCCCTACCGGACACTCCTACGAGCAGTACTTC. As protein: CASIPTGHSYEQYF.